This entry lists 19 T cell receptor beta chains sequenced from one sample in a study of T-cell reconstitution after alpha-beta-depleted transplantation in children. For TCRbeta, the library was prepared with unique molecular identifiers. TCRdb reprocessed the PCR reads with MiXCR, giving one entry per CDR3 protein. The sample records fewer than 550,000 distinct CDR3 sequences, over 10% being singletons. The source was PBMCs, mostly from graft donor cells, collected 180 days after TCRalphabeta/CD19-depleted stem cell transplant. These receptors were obtained from a female patient between 2 and 15 years old who had a stem cell transplant for aplastic anemia, so the T cells may come from the graft donor.

This clonotype was seen a handful of times. This sequence joins TRBV28 and TRBJ1-5, with unresolved D. Germline V CDR1 and CDR2: MDHEN, SYDVKM. The CDR3 covers 14 residues. V was shortened by 7 bases and J by 3 bases, with 13 bases between the two germline ends. CDR3 region: CASTPRWNNQPQHF. The CDR3 DNA follows: TGTGCCAGCACCCCACGGTGGAACAATCAGCCCCAGCATTTT. Using reference TRBV28 and TRBJ1-5 for the parts outside the CDR3, the full variable domain is DVKVTQSSRYLVKRTGEKVFLECVQDMDHENMFWYRQDPGLGLRLIYFSYDVKMKEKGDIPEGYSVSREKKERFSLILESASTNQTSMYLCASTPRWNNQPQHFGDGTRLSIL.

J is TRBJ1-4 and V is TRBV13; possible D gene TRBD1, 6 bases. The germline CDR1 and CDR2 sequences are PRHDT and FYEKMQ (reference sequence). This CDR3 has 17 residues. V was clipped by 4 bases and J by 0 bases, with 15 bases between them. The CDR3 here is CASSSPGGTATNEKLFF. The CDR3 bases are TGTGCCAGCAGCTCCCCCGGGGGCACTGCAACTAATGAAAAACTGTTTTTT.

This clonotype appeared a few times. The V call is TRBV3-1, the J call TRBJ1-2; D unresolved. Per germline, CDR1 LGHDT and CDR2 YNNKEL (reference sequence). Trimming took off 3 bases at V and 6 bases at J, with 20 bases between the two ends. CDR3 length: 16 amino acids. This chain's CDR3 is CASSQERLVVWDGYTF. The CDR3 region has the DNA TGTGCCAGCAGCCAGGAACGTCTCGTCGTCTGGGATGGCTACACCTTC.

The chain employs TRBV7-2 and TRBJ2-7, with 14 bases matching TRBD2. Germline trimming cut 4 bases from V and 7 bases from J; bases unmatched to any gene: 9. Germline CDR1 and CDR2: SGHTA and FQGNSA. The CDR3 sequence is 16 residues long. CDR3 residues: CASSSQTGLAGEEQYF. The CDR3 DNA reads as TGTGCCAGCAGCTCACAGACGGGACTAGCGGGAGAAGAGCAGTACTTC.

CDR3 nucleotide sequence: TGCGCCAGCAGCTTGGCGAAACAGCGTGATAGCTCCTACGAGCAGTACGTC. The encoded protein is CASSLAKQRDSSYEQYV. V gene TRBV5-1 combines with J gene TRBJ2-7; D gene ambiguous. Per the germline V gene, CDR1 is SGHRS and CDR2 is YFSETQ. Trimming pared 0 bases from V and 0 bases from J, leaving 16 bases between. The CDR3 contains 17 residues.

This clonotype was seen at least ten times. DNA of the CDR3: TGCAGCGTTGGGGCTCTCCCTCTTCGACAGTCCTATGGCTACACCTTC. Translation gives CSVGALPLRQSYGYTF. V is TRBV29-1 and J is TRBJ1-2; tentatively, D is TRBD1 (5 bases). CDR1 and CDR2 from the germline V gene are SQVTM and ANQGSEA. V lost 4 bases and J 4 bases, leaving 22 bases between the germline ends. The CDR3 has 16 residues.

CDR3 residues: CASSFLRGRAPLHF. In nucleotides, the CDR3 is TGTGCCAGCAGTTTCCTCCGGGGGCGAGCACCCCTCCACTTT. The genes are TRBV27 and TRBJ1-6; D possibly corresponds to TRBD1 (6 bases). Germline V gene lookup returns CDR1 MNHEY and CDR2 SMNVEV (reference sequence). The CDR3 is 14 residues long. The V end was cut by 3 bases, the J end by 11 bases, with 14 bases between.

This clonotype was counted a few times. This chain links TRBV29-1 with TRBJ2-1; 10 nucleotides agree with TRBD2. Germline CDR1 reads SQVTM; CDR2 reads ANQGSEA. This CDR3 has 15 residues. V gave up 4 bases and J gave up 1 base; unmatched junction bases: 4. The CDR3 loop reads CSVGVSGRSYNEQFF. CDR3 in DNA: TGCAGCGTTGGTGTTAGCGGGAGGTCCTACAATGAGCAGTTCTTC.

This clonotype occurred a few times. The chain joins TRBV28 to TRBJ2-3, with D possibly matching TRBD1 (6 bases). Germline V lookup: CDR1 MDHEN, CDR2 SYDVKM. This CDR3 comprises 16 residues. Trimming left V 4 bases short and J 2 bases short, with 16 bases between. CDR3 sequence (DNA): TGTGCCAGCAGTTCCTTCCGGGACACACTCACAGATACGCAGTATTTT. It is translated as CASSSFRDTLTDTQYF.

This clonotype was counted at least ten times. The rearrangement links TRBV4-3 to TRBJ2-2, with D possibly matching TRBD2 (5 bases). The germline CDR1 and CDR2 sequences are LGHNA and YSLEER. Trimming removed 0 bases from V and 1 base from J, with 9 bases in between. The CDR3 totals 16 residues. CDR3 amino acids: CASSQDSGRNTGELFF. DNA of the CDR3: TGCGCCAGCAGCCAAGATTCGGGGAGGAACACCGGGGAGCTGTTTTTT.

This clonotype was recorded a few times. The V gene is TRBV29-1, the J gene TRBJ2-3; D is unresolved. From germline, CDR1 is SQVTM and CDR2 ANQGSEA. Trimming pared 5 bases from V and 2 bases from J, leaving 11 bases between. This CDR3 contains 13 residues. CDR3 nucleotide sequence: TGCAGCGTTCAGGAAAGACACACAGATACGCAGTATTTT. This gives the protein CSVQERHTDTQYF.

This clonotype was found a few times. V gene TRBV7-2 combines with J gene TRBJ2-7; 9 bases are a match to TRBD2. V lost 1 base to trimming and J lost 2 bases; unmatched junction nucleotides: 6. Germline CDR1 SGHTA, CDR2 FQGNSA. The CDR3 length is 16 residues. The CDR3 DNA is TGTGCCAGCAGCTTAGGTGGTGCGGGGGGGCCCTACGAGCAGTACTTC. Protein: CASSLGGAGGPYEQYF. Full variable domain (outside the CDR3, taken from reference TRBV7-2 and TRBJ2-7): GAGVSQSPSNKVTEKGKDVELRCDPISGHTALYWYRQSLGQGLEFLIYFQGNSAPDKSGLPSDRFSAERTGGSVSTLTIQRTQQEDSAVYLCASSLGGAGGPYEQYFGPGTRLTVT.

The chain recombines TRBV21-1 with TRBJ2-7; the D call of TRBD2 is as the table states it, not checked on the DNA. TRBV21-1 is a known pseudogene. The CDR3 spans 19 residues. The CDR3 reads CASSKAAQAGDRETYEQYF. CDR3 bases: TGTGCCAGCAGCAAAGCAGCGCAGGCGGGAGACCGGGAGACCTACGAGCAGTACTTC.

This clonotype came up a few times. One end of the junction is discordant with germline, which a read error may explain. The chain joins TRBV5-5 to TRBJ1-2; weak D call: TRBD1 (5 bases). Germline V gives CDR1 SGHKS, CDR2 YYEKEE (reference sequence). CDR3 length equals 12 residues. In DNA, the CDR3 is TGTGCCAGCATCTTGGACGGGACGGGCTACACCTTC. It is translated as CASILDGTGYTF.

This clonotype was seen more than once but under ten times. J is TRBJ1-2 and V is TRBV18; D remains ambiguous. V was trimmed by 3 bases and J by 8 bases, leaving 10 bases between them. Per germline, CDR1 KGHSH and CDR2 LQKENI. CDR3 length: 12 residues. This CDR3 reads CASSPFQTGYTF. The CDR3 coding sequence is TGTGCCAGCTCACCCTTCCAGACGGGCTACACCTTC.

This chain joins TRBV20-1 and TRBJ2-7; D might be TRBD1 (5 bases). CDR1 DFQATT and CDR2 SNEGSKA come from the germline V gene (reference sequence). The CDR3 totals 11 residues. The V end lost 2 bases, the J end lost 7 bases, and 9 bases lay between the germline ends. Written as DNA, the CDR3 is TGCAGTGCTAGAAGGGGTGGTGAGCAGTACGTC. It specifies CSARRGGEQYV.

This clonotype was seen only a few times. V gene TRBV4-1 combines with J gene TRBJ1-1, with D perhaps matching TRBD1 (6 bases). Germline assignment: CDR1 MGHRA and CDR2 YSYEKL. The CDR3 sequence is 15 residues long. The V and J ends lost 4 bases and 1 base respectively, with 13 bases between them. The CDR3 sequence: CASSRGGLRNTEAFF. Here the CDR3 DNA reads TGCGCCAGCAGCCGCGGGGGGCTCAGGAACACTGAAGCTTTCTTT.

This chain joins TRBV28 and TRBJ2-7; tentative D call: TRBD2 (5 bases). CDR1 is MDHEN, CDR2 SYDVKM, per germline. Trimming took 3 bases from V and 0 from J, leaving 12 bases between them. There are 15 residues in the CDR3. The CDR3 coding sequence is TGTGCCAGCAGTTTGTCCAGCGGCGTCTCCTACGAGCAGTACGTC. Its protein product is CASSLSSGVSYEQYV.

The chain combines TRBV5-1 with TRBJ2-7, with TRBD2 identical over 10 bases. This CDR3 is 16 amino acids long. Germline CDR1 reads SGHRS; CDR2 reads YFSETQ. J was trimmed by 3 bases and V by 3 bases; bases with no gene match: 9. The CDR3 nucleotides read TGCGCCAGCAGCTCCGACCCTAGCGGGAGAGGCTACGAGCAGTACTTC. It encodes CASSSDPSGRGYEQYF.